The text below deals with one T cell receptor (beta chain). Using immunoSEQ multiplex PCR, the repertoire was profiled, and TCRdb retains in-frame clones only, with some absent. The table lists hundreds of thousands of clones, around 78% of them singletons. The data were obtained in a study of shared clonotypes between healthy human individuals. This CDR3 is built from 13 residues. Germline V gives CDR1 MNHEY, CDR2 SMNVEV (reference sequence). Trimming took off 8 bases at V and 4 bases at J, with 11 bases between the two ends. The gene calls are TRBV27 and TRBJ2-2; TRBD2 is a possible D gene (5 bases). This TCR was recovered from a woman in her 40s in good health. Some clones in this sample may be carry-over from other donors' samples. Sequenced input: PBMCs. The CDR3 loop is CASSNRGTGELFF. The CDR3 DNA follows: TGTGCCAGCTCCAACCGGGGCACCGGGGAGCTGTTTTTT.